Following are 2 T cell receptor beta chains from one sample sequenced in a study of T cell changes during pregnancy in multiple sclerosis. Method: immunoSEQ multiplex PCR; TCRdb's copy keeps in-frame clones and lacks some. The sample lists under 25,000 clones; more than 85% were seen once. The sequenced sample was CD8+ T cells from peripheral blood mononuclear cells, obtained after pregnancy. The receptors here all came from a female donor with multiple sclerosis, enrolled in a pregnancy study.

The chain has TRBV5-1 and TRBJ2-7, with 9 positions matching TRBD2. Germline V lookup: CDR1 SGHRS, CDR2 YFSETQ. The V and J ends lost 5 bases and 3 bases, in that order; junction bases with no gene match: 12. This CDR3 has 16 residues. This CDR3 reads CASSSFADSGSYEQYF. For the CDR3, the DNA is TGCGCCAGCAGTTCTTTCGCGGATAGCGGGAGCTACGAGCAGTACTTC.

This chain joins TRBV4-1 and TRBJ1-2; D is possibly TRBD1 (5 bases). Trimming shortened V by 4 bases and J by 4 bases, and 13 bases separated the two germline ends. CDR1 and CDR2 from the germline V gene are MGHRA and YSYEKL. This CDR3 spans 14 amino acids. The CDR3 sequence is CASSPYDGGYGYTF. The CDR3 nucleotides read TGCGCCAGCAGCCCATACGACGGGGGCTATGGCTACACCTTC.